Shown below are 19 T cell receptor beta chains from a single sample sequenced in a study of CD8+ T cells in alopecia areata. In each case, RNA was isolated and then reverse transcribed into cDNA as the sequencing template. Data came from immunoSEQ multiplex PCR; TCRdb stores just in-frame clones and leaves some out. This sample has 150,000 to 200,000 clones; about 65% occur once, and the top ten carry approximately 1.2%. Treatment in this sample: oral pan-JAK inhibitor, 5-10 mg twice daily. This material consisted of CD4+ T cells sorted from blood, taken around week 50, from a patient treated with tofacitinib. These receptors originate from a human donor with alopecia areata.

This rearrangement joins TRBV19 to TRBJ1-1; D perhaps matches TRBD1 (6 bases). The CDR3 covers 13 residues. With 1 base removed from V and 4 bases from J, the gap between germline ends came to 7 bases. The germline CDR1 and CDR2 sequences are LNHDA and SQIVND (reference sequence). The CDR3 region is CASSIARGTEAFF. The CDR3 DNA follows: TGTGCCAGTAGTATAGCCAGGGGCACTGAAGCTTTCTTT. Filled out from reference TRBV19 and TRBJ1-1, the complete variable domain reads DGGITQSPKYLFRKEGQNVTLSCEQNLNHDAMYWYRQDPGQGLRLIYYSQIVNDFQKGDIAEGYSVSREKKESFPLTVTSAQKNPTAFYLCASSIARGTEAFFGQGTRLTVV.

The genes are TRBV5-1 and TRBJ2-3; no clear D gene. V gave up 2 bases and J gave up 0 bases, with 1 base separating them. The CDR3 is 12 amino acids. Germline V gene sequence: CDR1 SGHRS, CDR2 YFSETQ. The CDR3 reads CASSLSTDTQYF. CDR3 DNA sequence: TGCGCCAGCAGCTTAAGCACAGATACGCAGTATTTT.

CDR3 amino acids: CATSRTGLNYEQYF. CDR3 DNA: TGTGCCACCAGCAGGACAGGACTAAACTACGAGCAGTACTTC. The chain carries TRBV15 and TRBJ2-7; D is perhaps TRBD1 or TRBD2 (6 bases each). Trimming cost V 3 bases and J 3 bases, with 12 bases left between them. Germline lookup yields CDR1 LNHNV and CDR2 YYDKDF (reference sequence). CDR3 size: 14 residues.

The V gene is TRBV27, the J gene TRBJ2-5; no clear D. The CDR3 runs to 15 residues. The germline V gene encodes CDR1 MNHEY and CDR2 SMNVEV (reference sequence). Trimming removed 3 bases at V and 0 bases at J, with 11 bases between. For the CDR3, the DNA is TGTGCCAGCAGTTTGATGTTCGCAAACCAAGAGACCCAGTACTTC. It codes for CASSLMFANQETQYF.

This clone has just a few counts. The V and J genes are TRBV14 and TRBJ2-3, with D possibly being TRBD2 (6 bases). This CDR3 has 15 residues. Germline loops: CDR1 SGHDN, CDR2 FVKESK. V shed 4 bases and J shed 0 bases, with 11 bases lying between them. In DNA form, the CDR3 reads TGTGCCAGCAGCCGCCGGGGGACGAGCACAGATACGCAGTATTTT. It is translated as CASSRRGTSTDTQYF.

The chain links TRBV5-1 to TRBJ1-1; 9 positions agree with TRBD1. Looked up from germline, CDR1 is SGHRS and CDR2 is YFSETQ. The V and J ends lost 9 bases and 0 bases, in that order; junction bases with no gene match: 3. This CDR3 is built from 13 residues. This CDR3 reads CATRTGVNTEAFF. The CDR3 DNA reads as TGCGCCACTCGGACAGGGGTGAACACTGAAGCTTTCTTT.

This clone was counted once. The chain couples TRBV9 to TRBJ1-2; 8 bases line up with TRBD1. CDR3 length: 15 amino acids. The germline V gene encodes CDR1 SGDLS and CDR2 YYNGEE. V shed 6 bases, J shed 0 bases, and the junction held 7 bases outside the gene matches. The CDR3 loop is CASTIGQGTNYGYTF. The CDR3 coding sequence is TGTGCCAGCACGATTGGACAGGGTACTAACTATGGCTACACCTTC. Drawing the rest from reference TRBV9 and TRBJ1-2, the complete variable domain is DSGVTQTPKHLITATGQRVTLRCSPRSGDLSVYWYQQSLDQGLQFLIQYYNGEERAKGNILERFSAQQFPDLHSELNLSSLELGDSALYFCASTIGQGTNYGYTFGSGTRLTVV.

This chain joins TRBV10-2 and TRBJ2-5; TRBD1 matches at 10 bases. CDR3 length: 14 amino acids. V lost 5 bases to trimming and J lost 4 bases; unmatched junction nucleotides: 4. From germline, CDR1 is WSHSY and CDR2 SAAADI. Here the CDR3 DNA reads TGCGCCAGCAGTAGGGACAGGGGTCGAGAGACCCAGTACTTC. Translated, it gives CASSRDRGRETQYF.

The V call is TRBV7-2, the J call TRBJ2-1; TRBD2 agrees at 14 bases. Unmatched junction bases numbered 6, after V lost 5 bases and J lost 0 bases. This CDR3 is built from 18 residues. Per the germline V gene, CDR1 is SGHTA and CDR2 is FQGNSA. The CDR3, as DNA: TGTGCCAGCAGCGCCTCGACTAGCGGGGGGGGCTCCTACAATGAGCAGTTCTTC. This sequence encodes CASSASTSGGGSYNEQFF.

Only one count was recorded for this clone. The V and J genes are TRBV7-2 and TRBJ2-3; TRBD2 agrees at 11 bases. This CDR3 comprises 14 residues. The V segment lost 10 bases and the J segment 1 base; nucleotides outside the gene matches: 4. The germline gives CDR1 SGHTA, CDR2 FQGNSA. In DNA, the CDR3 is TGTGCCACCTCACTAGCGGGAGGCACAGATACGCAGTATTTT. Translation gives CATSLAGGTDTQYF.

This chain uses TRBV5-4 with TRBJ2-3; D perhaps matches TRBD1 (6 bases). Per the germline V gene, CDR1 is SGHNT and CDR2 is YYREEE (reference sequence). This CDR3 is 15 amino acids long. Deletions cut 0 bases from V and 1 base from J, with 9 bases between. The CDR3 sequence is CASSLARGGTDTQYF. The CDR3 coding sequence is TGTGCCAGCAGCTTGGCCAGGGGTGGCACAGATACGCAGTATTTT.

CDR3 sequence (DNA): TGCGCCAGCAGCCAACCCGGACAGGGGACACCCCTCCACTTT. Protein product: CASSQPGQGTPLHF. The genes are TRBV4-3 and TRBJ1-6; 9 bases map to TRBD1. This CDR3 is 14 amino acids long. Germline trimming cut 2 bases from V and 11 bases from J; bases unmatched to any gene: 4. Germline CDR1 LGHNA, CDR2 YSLEER.

This rearrangement joins TRBV30 to TRBJ2-2; the D is unclear. V gave up 3 bases and J gave up 4 bases, with 12 bases separating them. The CDR3 spans 14 residues. CDR1 GTSNPN and CDR2 SVGIG come from the germline V gene (reference sequence). CDR3 DNA: TGTGCCTGGAGGCATGAAACGGGCACCGGGGAGCTGTTTTTT. Its protein is CAWRHETGTGELFF.

The chain combines TRBV12-5 with TRBJ2-2; D unclear. The germline CDR1 and CDR2 sequences are LGHNT and FRNRAP. The V end lost 7 bases, the J end lost 0 bases, and 9 bases lay between the germline ends. The CDR3 has 14 amino acids. The CDR3 reads CASVPATNTGELFF. The CDR3 DNA sequence: TGTGCTAGTGTCCCCGCAACGAACACCGGGGAGCTGTTTTTT.

Here the CDR3 reads CASSESGGAWGDTQYF. In nucleotides, the CDR3 is TGTGCCAGCAGCGAGAGCGGGGGAGCTTGGGGAGATACGCAGTATTTT. The V call is TRBV5-5, the J call TRBJ2-3; the match to TRBD2 covers 8 bases. The junction had 12 bases not matched to a gene; V was cut back by 4 bases and J by 5 bases. The germline V gene encodes CDR1 SGHKS and CDR2 YYEKEE (reference sequence). This CDR3 spans 16 amino acids.

The genes are TRBV2 and TRBJ1-6; D not certain. V was cut by 7 bases and J by 8 bases, with 12 bases left in between. Germline CDR1 and CDR2: SNHLY and FYNNEI. This CDR3 is 13 amino acids long. In DNA, the CDR3 is TGTGCCAGCACGGCAGAACTCGATTCACCCCTCCACTTT. Amino acids: CASTAELDSPLHF.

The chain employs TRBV4-1 and TRBJ2-3; 7 nucleotides align to TRBD2. Trimming took 1 base from V and 5 from J; bases not matched to a gene: 9. CDR1 MGHRA and CDR2 YSYEKL come from the germline V gene. The CDR3 is 16 amino acids. The CDR3: CASSQGRGVREDTQYF. CDR3 DNA sequence: TGCGCCAGCAGCCAAGGTCGGGGGGTGAGGGAAGATACGCAGTATTTT.

The V call is TRBV5-1, the J call TRBJ1-1; unclear D gene. Germline CDR1 reads SGHRS; CDR2 reads YFSETQ. Trimming stripped 1 base from V and 0 bases from J, with 4 bases between. The CDR3 has 13 residues. The DNA of the CDR3 is TGCGCCAGCAGCTTGCTCATGAACACTGAAGCTTTCTTT. Translated, it gives CASSLLMNTEAFF.

This rearrangement joins TRBV29-1 to TRBJ1-1; 9 bases map to TRBD1. V lost 4 bases, J lost 1 base, and 4 bases stayed unmatched. Germline assignment: CDR1 SQVTM and CDR2 ANQGSEA. The CDR3 has 14 residues. CDR3 loop: CSVGRTGANTEAFF. In DNA, the CDR3 is TGCAGCGTTGGCAGGACAGGGGCGAACACTGAAGCTTTCTTT.